This T cell receptor beta chain was obtained from a study of shared clonotypes between healthy human individuals. Trimming removed 4 bases from V and 8 bases from J; junction bases left unmatched: 7. The CDR3 consists of 13 residues. In germline, CDR1 is MDHEN, CDR2 SYDVKM. TCRdb's table, derived via immunoSEQ multiplex PCR, lists solely in-frame clones and lacks some. The sample lists under 750,000 clones, 72% occurring once. The sequence was collected from a woman aged 25 to 39 in good health. The chain joins TRBV28 to TRBJ1-2; 7 bases line up with TRBD1. Sequenced material: memory CD4+ T cells sorted from blood. The subset: CD45RA-negative fraction. For the CDR3, the DNA is TGTGCCAGCAGTTACCGACAGGGTCGGGGCTACACCTTC. This encodes CASSYRQGRGYTF.